This section outlines one TCR beta chain sequence together with its context. The data were taken from a study of blood T cell repertoires in COVID-19. The table came from immunoSEQ multiplex PCR; TCRdb's copy has only in-frame clones and leaves some out. This table has 150,000 to 200,000 clones, about 85% appearing once. Germline V CDR1 and CDR2: LNHDA, SQIVND (reference sequence). Trimming at V came to 7 bases and at J to 6 bases, leaving 4 bases not matched to a gene. The CDR3 sequence is 14 residues long. The chain recombines TRBV19 with TRBJ2-2, with 11 bases lining up with TRBD1. This TCR derives from a man between 60 and 75 years old who had recovered from COVID-19. Sequencing was carried out using peripheral blood. CDR3 residues: CASMPGQGAGELFF. The DNA of the CDR3 is TGTGCCAGTATGCCGGGACAGGGGGCCGGGGAGCTGTTTTTT.